Sequencing of this TCR beta chain was carried out in a study of T cells after yellow fever vaccination. The study's findings and limits: Though it reached lower strength, the secondary response hit its peak faster, day 5 versus 15. Most clones from primary vaccination were detected again post-booster (about 95% CD4, roughly 91% CD8).

Ten or more counts support this clonotype. Its antigen is not known. TCRdb reprocessed the 5' RACE reads with MiXCR, giving one entry per CDR3 protein. This table has about 58,000 distinct CDR3 sequences, approximately 6.5% appearing once. V dropped 8 bases and J dropped 3; count of bases not matched to a gene: 11. Germline V gives CDR1 SEHNR, CDR2 FQNEAQ (reference sequence). This CDR3 comprises 16 residues. The sequence was obtained from a man younger than 30 who received the YFV17D yellow fever vaccine. The sequencing here drew on CD8+ T cells sorted from PBMCs, taken on the day of the first yellow fever vaccination. This chain connects TRBV7-9 to TRBJ2-2; 8 nucleotides align to TRBD2. CDR3 amino acids: CASGDVSGGDTGELFF. The DNA of the CDR3 is TGTGCCAGCGGGGACGTCTCGGGAGGGGACACCGGGGAGCTGTTTTTT.